The clone carrying this TCR beta chain is medium-sized by frequency. Its antigen remains unknown. The sample comes from a study of T cell clusters in autoimmune cytopenias. Some 34,000 genome equivalents of blood DNA were amplified for TRB. Study-wide points: TRB repertoire shifts in secondary cytopenia and chronic lymphocytic leukemia mostly reflected lymphoma, not autoimmunity. Physiological T cell clusters of healthy donors were apparently absent in primary autoimmune cytopenia patients.

TRB was amplified by touch-down multiplex PCR, primer pools A and B combined. TCRdb re-called the multiplex PCR reads and catalogs CDR3 proteins one per entry, DNA excluded. This sample's table has 5,700 or so distinct CDR3 sequences. The CDR3 runs to 17 residues. The V gene's germline CDR1 is LNHDA and CDR2 SQIVND (reference sequence). This sample was also put to use in a study of T cell repertoires in aging, cancer and after chemotherapy.

The source of this sequence is a human donor in good health. Sequenced input: peripheral blood. The gene calls are TRBV19 and TRBJ2-5; TCRdb designates TRBD2, a call that cannot be tested without DNA. This CDR3 reads CASSLGLAASYQETQYF.